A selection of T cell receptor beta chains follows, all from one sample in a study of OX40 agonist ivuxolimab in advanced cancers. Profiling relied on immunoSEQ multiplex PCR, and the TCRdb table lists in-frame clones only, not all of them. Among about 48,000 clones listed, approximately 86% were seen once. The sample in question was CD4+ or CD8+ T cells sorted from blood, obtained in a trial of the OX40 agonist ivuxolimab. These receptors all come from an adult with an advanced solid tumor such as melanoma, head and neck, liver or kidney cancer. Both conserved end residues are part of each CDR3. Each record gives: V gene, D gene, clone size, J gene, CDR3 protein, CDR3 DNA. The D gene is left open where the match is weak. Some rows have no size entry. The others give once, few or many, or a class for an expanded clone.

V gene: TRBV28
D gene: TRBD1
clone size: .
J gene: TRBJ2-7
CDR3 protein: CASRIPGTGHEQYF
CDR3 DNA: TGTGCCAGCAGGATACCCGGGACAGGACACGAGCAGTACTTC

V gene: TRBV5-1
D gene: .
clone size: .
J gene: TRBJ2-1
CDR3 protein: CASSLFFGDEQFF
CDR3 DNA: TGCGCCAGCAGCTTGTTCTTCGGTGATGAGCAGTTCTTC

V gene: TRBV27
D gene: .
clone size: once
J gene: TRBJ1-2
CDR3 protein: CASSLSGGGANYGYTF
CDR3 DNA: TGTGCCAGCAGTTTATCCGGCGGTGGGGCTAACTATGGCTACACCTTC

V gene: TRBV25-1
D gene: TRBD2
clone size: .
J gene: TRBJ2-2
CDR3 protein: CASSALAGGLITGELFF
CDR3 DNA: TGTGCCAGCAGTGCCTTAGCGGGAGGCCTGATCACCGGGGAGCTGTTTTTT

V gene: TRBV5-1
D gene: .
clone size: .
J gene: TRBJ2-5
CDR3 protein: CASSLYGQSQETQYF
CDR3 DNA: TGCGCCAGCAGCTTGTACGGTCAGAGCCAAGAGACCCAGTACTTC

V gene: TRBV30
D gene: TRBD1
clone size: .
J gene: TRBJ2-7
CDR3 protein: CAWTTGGSSYEQYF
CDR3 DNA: TGTGCCTGGACGACAGGGGGAAGTTCCTACGAGCAGTACTTC

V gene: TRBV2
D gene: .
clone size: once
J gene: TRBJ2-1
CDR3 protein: CASSDQLGEQFF
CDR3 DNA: TGTGCCAGCAGTGACCAGCTAGGTGAGCAGTTCTTC

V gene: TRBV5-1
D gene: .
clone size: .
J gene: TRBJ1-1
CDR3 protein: CASSLGGGRANTEAFF
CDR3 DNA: TGCGCCAGCAGCTTGGGTGGTGGCAGGGCGAACACTGAAGCTTTCTTT

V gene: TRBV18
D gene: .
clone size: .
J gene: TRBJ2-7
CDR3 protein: CASSPGPRRTELYEQYF
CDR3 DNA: TGTGCCAGCTCACCAGGGCCTCGAAGGACGGAACTCTACGAGCAGTACTTC

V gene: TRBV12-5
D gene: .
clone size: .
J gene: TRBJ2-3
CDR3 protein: CASGFNFGGRTDTQYF
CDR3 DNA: TGTGCTAGTGGTTTCAACTTCGGGGGTCGTACAGATACGCAGTATTTT

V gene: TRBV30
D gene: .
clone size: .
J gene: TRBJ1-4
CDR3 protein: CAWSATNSEKLFF
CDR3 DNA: TGTGCCTGGAGTGCGACGAATAGTGAAAAACTGTTTTTT

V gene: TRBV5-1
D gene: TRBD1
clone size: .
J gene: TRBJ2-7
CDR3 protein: CASSLQGAPYEQYF
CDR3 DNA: TGCGCCAGCAGCTTACAGGGGGCCCCCTACGAGCAGTACTTC

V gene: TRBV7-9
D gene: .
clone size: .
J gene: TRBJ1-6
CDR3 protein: CASSPEFSPLHF
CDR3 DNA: TGTGCCAGCAGCCCCGAATTCTCACCCCTCCACTTT

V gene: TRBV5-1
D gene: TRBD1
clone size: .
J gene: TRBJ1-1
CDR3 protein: CASSSEQGITEAFF
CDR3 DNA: TGCGCCAGCAGCTCCGAACAGGGGATTACTGAAGCTTTCTTT

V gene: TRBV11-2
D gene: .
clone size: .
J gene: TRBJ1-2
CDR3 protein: CASSEIQSYGYTF
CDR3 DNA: TGTGCCAGCAGCGAGATTCAAAGCTATGGCTACACCTTC

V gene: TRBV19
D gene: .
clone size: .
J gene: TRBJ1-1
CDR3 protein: CASSAPYSMNTEAFF
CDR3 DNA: TGTGCCAGTAGTGCTCCCTATTCCATGAACACTGAAGCTTTCTTT

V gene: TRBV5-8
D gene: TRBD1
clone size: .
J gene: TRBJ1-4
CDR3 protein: CASSVYRGTDEKLFF
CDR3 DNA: TGTGCCAGCAGCGTCTACAGGGGGACGGATGAAAAACTGTTTTTT

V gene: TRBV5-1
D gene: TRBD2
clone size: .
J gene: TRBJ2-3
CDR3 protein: CASSIGLARDTQYF
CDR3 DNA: TGCGCCAGCAGCATAGGACTAGCTAGAGATACGCAGTATTTT

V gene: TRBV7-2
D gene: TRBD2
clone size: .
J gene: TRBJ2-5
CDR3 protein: CASSLATSGKETQYF
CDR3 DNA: TGTGCCAGCAGCTTAGCAACTAGCGGCAAAGAGACCCAGTACTTC

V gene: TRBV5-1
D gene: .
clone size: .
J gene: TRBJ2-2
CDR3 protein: CASSWKGGAGELFF
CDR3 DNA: TGCGCCAGCAGCTGGAAGGGTGGGGCCGGGGAGCTGTTTTTT

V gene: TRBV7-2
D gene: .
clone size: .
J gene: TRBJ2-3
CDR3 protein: CASSSGWNTDTQYF
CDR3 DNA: TGTGCCAGCAGCTCGGGGTGGAACACAGATACGCAGTATTTT

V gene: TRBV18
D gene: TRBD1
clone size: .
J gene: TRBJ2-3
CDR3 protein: CASSSRTGVFTDTQYF
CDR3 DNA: TGTGCCAGCTCTTCCCGGACAGGGGTTTTCACAGATACGCAGTATTTT